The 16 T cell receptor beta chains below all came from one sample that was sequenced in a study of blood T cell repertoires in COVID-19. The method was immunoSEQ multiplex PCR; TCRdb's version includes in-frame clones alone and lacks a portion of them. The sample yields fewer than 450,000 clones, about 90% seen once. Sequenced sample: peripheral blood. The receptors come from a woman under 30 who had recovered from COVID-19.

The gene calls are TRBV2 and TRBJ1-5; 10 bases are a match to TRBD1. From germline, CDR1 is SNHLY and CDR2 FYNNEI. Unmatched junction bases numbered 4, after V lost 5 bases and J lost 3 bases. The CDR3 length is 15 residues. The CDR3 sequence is CASSPGQGDNQPQHF. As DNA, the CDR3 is TGTGCCAGCAGTCCTGGACAGGGGGACAATCAGCCCCAGCATTTT.

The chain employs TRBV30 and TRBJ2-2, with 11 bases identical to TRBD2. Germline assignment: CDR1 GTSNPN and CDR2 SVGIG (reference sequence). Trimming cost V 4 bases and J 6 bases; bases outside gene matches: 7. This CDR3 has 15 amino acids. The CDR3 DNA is TGTGCCTGGACGGCCCTTAGCGGGGGGGCCGGGGAGCTGTTTTTT. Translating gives CAWTALSGGAGELFF.

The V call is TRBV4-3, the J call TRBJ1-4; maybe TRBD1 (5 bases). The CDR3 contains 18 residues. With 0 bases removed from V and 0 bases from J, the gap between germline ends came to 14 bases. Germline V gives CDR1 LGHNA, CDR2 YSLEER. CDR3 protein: CASSQDVPGSTTNEKLFF. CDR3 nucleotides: TGCGCCAGCAGCCAAGACGTCCCAGGGTCTACAACTAATGAAAAACTGTTTTTT.

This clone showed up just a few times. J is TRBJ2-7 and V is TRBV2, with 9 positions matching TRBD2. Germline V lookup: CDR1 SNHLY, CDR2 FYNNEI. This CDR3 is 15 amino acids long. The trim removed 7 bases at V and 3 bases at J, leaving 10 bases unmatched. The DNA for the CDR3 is TGTGCCAGCACTTCTCAGGTTAGCGGGGGCTACGAGCAGTACGTC. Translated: CASTSQVSGGYEQYV.

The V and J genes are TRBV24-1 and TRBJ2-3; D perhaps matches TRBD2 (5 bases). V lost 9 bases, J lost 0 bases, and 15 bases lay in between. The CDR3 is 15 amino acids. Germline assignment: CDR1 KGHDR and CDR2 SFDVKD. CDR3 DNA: TGTGCCACCCGGGGAACGGGGAGAAGCACAGATACGCAGTATTTT. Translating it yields CATRGTGRSTDTQYF.

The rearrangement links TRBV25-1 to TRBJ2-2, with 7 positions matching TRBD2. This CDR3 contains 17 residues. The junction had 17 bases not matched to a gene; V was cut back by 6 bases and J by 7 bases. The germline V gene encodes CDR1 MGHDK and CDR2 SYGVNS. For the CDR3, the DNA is TGTGCCAGCAGCCCCAGTATCTGGGAGGGCCGTATCGGGGAGCTGTTTTTT. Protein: CASSPSIWEGRIGELFF.

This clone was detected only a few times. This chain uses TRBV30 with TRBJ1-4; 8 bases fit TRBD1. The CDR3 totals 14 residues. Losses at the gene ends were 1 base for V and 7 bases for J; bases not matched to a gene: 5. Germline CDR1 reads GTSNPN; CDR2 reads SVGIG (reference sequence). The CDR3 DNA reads TGTGCCTGGAGTGATCCGACAGGGGCTGAAAAACTGTTTTTT. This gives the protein CAWSDPTGAEKLFF.

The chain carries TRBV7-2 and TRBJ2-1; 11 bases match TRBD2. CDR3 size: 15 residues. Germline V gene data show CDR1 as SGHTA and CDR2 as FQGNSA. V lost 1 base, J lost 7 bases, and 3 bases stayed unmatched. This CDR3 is CASSLGSGRANEQFF. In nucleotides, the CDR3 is TGTGCCAGCAGCTTAGGTAGCGGGAGGGCGAATGAGCAGTTCTTC.

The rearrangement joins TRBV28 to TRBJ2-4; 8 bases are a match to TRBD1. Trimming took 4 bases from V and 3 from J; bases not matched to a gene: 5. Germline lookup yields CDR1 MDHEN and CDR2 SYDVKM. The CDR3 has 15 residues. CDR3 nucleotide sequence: TGTGCCAGCAGTTACCGGACAGGGCTCAAAAACATTCAGTACTTC. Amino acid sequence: CASSYRTGLKNIQYF.

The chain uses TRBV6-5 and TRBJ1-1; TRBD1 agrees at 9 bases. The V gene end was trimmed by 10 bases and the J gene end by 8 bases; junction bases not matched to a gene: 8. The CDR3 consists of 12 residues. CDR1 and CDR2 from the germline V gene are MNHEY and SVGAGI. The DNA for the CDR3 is TGTGCCACCAGACGGACAGGGGCCGAAGCTTTCTTT. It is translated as CATRRTGAEAFF.

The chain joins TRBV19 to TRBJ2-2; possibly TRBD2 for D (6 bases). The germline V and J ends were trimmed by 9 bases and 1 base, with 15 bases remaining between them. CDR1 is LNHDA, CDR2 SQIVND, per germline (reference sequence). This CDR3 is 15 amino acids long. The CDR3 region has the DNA TGTGCCAGCCTGGGTCTAGCGAAGAACACCGGGGAGCTGTTTTTT. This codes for CASLGLAKNTGELFF.

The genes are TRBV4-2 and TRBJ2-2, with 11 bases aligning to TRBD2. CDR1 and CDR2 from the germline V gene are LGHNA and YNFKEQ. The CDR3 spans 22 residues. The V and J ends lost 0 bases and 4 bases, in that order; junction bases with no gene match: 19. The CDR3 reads CASSQDIPGRLAGGPGTGELFF. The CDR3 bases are TGTGCCAGCAGCCAAGACATACCGGGGAGGTTAGCGGGAGGGCCGGGCACCGGGGAGCTGTTTTTT.

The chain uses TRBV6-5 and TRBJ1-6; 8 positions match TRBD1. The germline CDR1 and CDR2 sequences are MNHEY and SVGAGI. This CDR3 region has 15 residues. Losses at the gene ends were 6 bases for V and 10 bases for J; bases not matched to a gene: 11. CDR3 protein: CASRGQGATGSPLHF. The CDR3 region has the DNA TGTGCCAGCAGGGGTCAGGGGGCAACAGGATCACCCCTCCACTTT.

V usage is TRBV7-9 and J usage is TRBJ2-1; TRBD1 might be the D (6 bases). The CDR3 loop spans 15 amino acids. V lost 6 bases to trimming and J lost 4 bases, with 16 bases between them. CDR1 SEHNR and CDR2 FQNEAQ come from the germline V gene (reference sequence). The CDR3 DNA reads TGTGCCAGCAGGGATAATGAGCAGGGGTACAATGAGCAGTTCTTC. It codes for CASRDNEQGYNEQFF.

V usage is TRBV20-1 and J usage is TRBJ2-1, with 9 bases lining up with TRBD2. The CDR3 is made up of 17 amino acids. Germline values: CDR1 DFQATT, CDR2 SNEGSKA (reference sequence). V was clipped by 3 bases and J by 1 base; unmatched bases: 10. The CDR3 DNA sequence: TGCAGTGCTAGTCACGGCGGGAGGGGCGGGTCCTACAATGAGCAGTTCTTC. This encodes CSASHGGRGGSYNEQFF.

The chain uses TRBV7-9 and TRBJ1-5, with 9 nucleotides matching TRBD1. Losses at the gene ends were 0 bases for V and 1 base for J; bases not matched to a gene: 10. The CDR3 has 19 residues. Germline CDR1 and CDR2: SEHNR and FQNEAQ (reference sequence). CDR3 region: CASSLAKGQGFASNQPQHF. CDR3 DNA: TGTGCCAGCAGCTTAGCAAAGGGACAGGGATTCGCCAGCAATCAGCCCCAGCATTTT.